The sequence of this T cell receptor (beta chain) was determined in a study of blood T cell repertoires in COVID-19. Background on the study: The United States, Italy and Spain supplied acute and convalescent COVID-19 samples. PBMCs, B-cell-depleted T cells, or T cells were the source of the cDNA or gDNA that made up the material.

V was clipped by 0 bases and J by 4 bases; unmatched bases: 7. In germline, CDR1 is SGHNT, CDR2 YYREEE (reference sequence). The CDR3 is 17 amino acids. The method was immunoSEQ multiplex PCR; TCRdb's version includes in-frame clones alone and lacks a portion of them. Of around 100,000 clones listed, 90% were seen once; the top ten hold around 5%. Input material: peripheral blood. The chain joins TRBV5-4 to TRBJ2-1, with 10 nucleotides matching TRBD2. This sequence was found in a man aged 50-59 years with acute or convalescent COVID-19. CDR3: CASSLASSGSGYNEQFF. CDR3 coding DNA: TGTGCCAGCAGCTTGGCTTCTAGCGGGAGTGGGTACAATGAGCAGTTCTTC.